This TCR beta chain is drawn from a study of vaccination effects on CD4 cells after COVID-19. The assay was immunoSEQ multiplex PCR, and TCRdb's table has in-frame clones only and misses some. The sample has tens of thousands of clones, more than 60% seen once. Comments on this clone: The antigen is not known.

The CDR3 extends over 12 amino acids. V gave up 8 bases and J gave up 5 bases, with 12 bases separating them. Germline values: CDR1 MDHEN, CDR2 SYDVKM. Whole-study results and caveats: After vaccination, at late timepoints, clones induced by infection and by vaccine contracted markedly. After vaccination of healthy people, only 1 of 255 vaccine-induced clones cross-reacted with common cold coronaviruses. Limitations: small convalescent group and missing early post-infection timepoints.

Antigen-specific CD4+ T cells expanded by the ViraFEST assay with viral peptide pools were then sequenced. Around day 10 of culture, CD4+ T cells were separated out. Prior SARS-CoV-2 infection was absent in the vaccine recipients, as shown by negative nucleocapsid antibodies. The culture medium for 1.5 million to 2 million PBMC per well included roughly 10 IU/ml IL-2 and 8.5 to 10 ug/ml peptides. This material consisted of CD4+ T cells from PBMCs cultured with SARS-CoV-2 spike peptides, taken before COVID-19 vaccination. This TCR was sampled from a human donor who received a COVID-19 vaccine. This chain connects TRBV28 to TRBJ1-1; D might be TRBD1 (5 bases). For the CDR3, the DNA is TGTGCCAGCCGCAGGGTTCGGACTGAAGCTTTCTTT. This sequence encodes CASRRVRTEAFF.